This T cell receptor (beta chain) stems from a study of blood T cells in healthy people across ages. Regarding the study as a whole: With unsorted PBMCs, a conclusive comparison of naive versus antigen-experienced cells was not possible. Older age coincided with a roughly linear decline in TCR beta diversity per million T cells. Both higher diversity and more naive CD4+ cells marked long-lived donors when set against aged donors.

The CDR3 consists of 14 residues. CDR1 and CDR2 (germline): SGHTA, FQGNSA. The V and J ends lost 7 bases and 11 bases respectively, with 23 bases between them. With a J-beta primer mix and a sample-barcoded 5' primer, a second PCR ran roughly 6 to 12 cycles. Each CDR3 protein gets one entry after TCRdb re-called the 5' RACE reads with MiXCR. The data show some 1,500,000 distinct CDR3 sequences, around 40% seen once. Of note for this clonotype: No antigen is known for it.

This receptor was identified in a woman in her late teens or twenties in good health. The chain recombines TRBV7-2 with TRBJ2-5; D is ambiguous. The material sequenced was blood. The CDR3: CASIESTTRQKQYF. The DNA of the CDR3 is TGTGCCAGCATCGAAAGTACTACCAGGCAAAAGCAGTACTTC.